This passage covers 11 T cell receptor beta chains from one sample sequenced in a study of OX40 agonist ivuxolimab in advanced cancers. The assay was immunoSEQ multiplex PCR, and TCRdb's table has in-frame clones only and misses some. The top ten hold under 9.5% of the sample, which has tens of thousands of clones, about 90% seen once. This specimen consisted of CD4+ or CD8+ T cells sorted from blood, obtained in a trial of the OX40 agonist ivuxolimab. The receptors were sampled from an adult with an advanced solid tumor such as melanoma, head and neck, liver or kidney cancer.

The chain joins TRBV28 to TRBJ1-2; D is undetermined. With 6 bases removed from V and 2 bases from J, the gap between germline ends came to 13 bases. From germline, CDR1 is MDHEN and CDR2 SYDVKM. The CDR3 length is 14 residues. The CDR3 region has the DNA TGTGCCAGCAGCCCCGTGAGGATGAACTATGGCTACACCTTC. Residues: CASSPVRMNYGYTF.

The V gene is TRBV4-1, the J gene TRBJ2-6; D gene ambiguous. The CDR3 is 15 residues long. CDR1 MGHRA and CDR2 YSYEKL come from the germline V gene. V was shortened by 1 base and J by 0 bases, with 4 bases between the two germline ends. The CDR3 sequence is CASSQGVSGANVLTF. The CDR3 nucleotides read TGCGCCAGCAGCCAAGGTGTCTCTGGGGCCAACGTCCTGACTTTC.

The rearrangement uses TRBV30 and TRBJ2-1; a possible D gene is TRBD1 (5 bases). Deletions cut 3 bases from V and 4 bases from J, with 10 bases between. CDR1 GTSNPN and CDR2 SVGIG come from the germline V gene (reference sequence). The CDR3 spans 13 residues. The CDR3 bases are TGTGCCTGGAGGAGAGACAGATACAATGAGCAGTTCTTC. Its translation: CAWRRDRYNEQFF. The full variable domain, in which reference TRBV30 and TRBJ2-1 provide the parts outside the CDR3, is SQTIHQWPATLVQPVGSPLSLECTVEGTSNPNLYWYRQAAGRGLQLLFYSVGIGQISSEVPQNLSASRPQDRQFILSSKKLLLSDSGFYLCAWRRDRYNEQFFGPGTRLTVL.

This clone was detected once. The chain links TRBV28 to TRBJ2-1; TRBD2 agrees at 9 bases. With 2 bases clipped from V and 9 bases from J, the junction kept 5 bases outside the gene matches. The CDR3 is made up of 14 amino acids. Germline CDR1 is MDHEN and CDR2 is SYDVKM. CDR3 residues: CASSLAGGPVEQFF. The CDR3 DNA is TGTGCCAGCAGTTTAGCGGGAGGGCCTGTTGAGCAGTTCTTC.

CDR3 in amino acids: CATRGYEQYF. The CDR3 DNA reads TGTGCCACCAGGGGCTACGAGCAGTACTTC. The chain couples TRBV28 to TRBJ2-7; D is perhaps TRBD1 (6 bases). Trimming took off 10 bases at V and 3 bases at J, with 7 bases between the two ends. Germline CDR1 and CDR2: MDHEN and SYDVKM. The CDR3 consists of 10 residues.

The chain is built from TRBV6-1 and TRBJ2-1; no firm D call. The CDR3 has 14 residues. V was shortened by 2 bases and J by 2 bases, with 7 bases between the two germline ends. In germline, CDR1 is MNHNS, CDR2 SASEGT. The CDR3 DNA sequence: TGTGCCAGCAGTGAAAAGGATCCCTACAATGAGCAGTTCTTC. It is translated as CASSEKDPYNEQFF.

This rearrangement joins TRBV7-8 to TRBJ1-3; unclear D gene. Germline V CDR1 and CDR2: SGHVS, FQNEAQ. V dropped 2 bases and J dropped 4 bases, with 18 bases sitting between them. This CDR3 is 17 amino acids long. The CDR3 is CASSLLTTPGPGNTIYF. In DNA, the CDR3 is TGTGCCAGCAGCTTACTGACTACTCCCGGGCCCGGAAACACCATATATTTT.

V is TRBV9 and J is TRBJ1-2, with D possibly matching TRBD1 (5 bases). This CDR3 spans 13 amino acids. Germline V gene data show CDR1 as SGDLS and CDR2 as YYNGEE. Trimming took off 4 bases at V and 5 bases at J, with 12 bases between the two ends. DNA of the CDR3: TGTGCCAGCAGCCATGCGGGGCCTTATGGCTACACCTTC. Translation: CASSHAGPYGYTF. Supplemented by reference TRBV9 and TRBJ1-2, the full variable domain reads DSGVTQTPKHLITATGQRVTLRCSPRSGDLSVYWYQQSLDQGLQFLIQYYNGEERAKGNILERFSAQQFPDLHSELNLSSLELGDSALYFCASSHAGPYGYTFGSGTRLTVV.

This chain connects TRBV4-2 to TRBJ1-5; D is perhaps TRBD1 (6 bases). The germline gives CDR1 LGHNA, CDR2 YNFKEQ. V lost 0 bases to trimming and J lost 6 bases, with 15 bases between them. The CDR3 contains 16 residues. CDR3 region: CASSQEWSGAFQPQHF. The CDR3 DNA reads TGTGCCAGCAGCCAAGAGTGGTCAGGGGCCTTTCAGCCCCAGCATTTT.

The J gene is TRBJ2-1, the V gene TRBV30; D may correspond to TRBD1 or TRBD2 (5 bases each). This CDR3 comprises 16 residues. V was trimmed by 0 bases and J by 3 bases, leaving 15 bases between them. Germline loops: CDR1 GTSNPN, CDR2 SVGIG (reference sequence). The CDR3 loop reads CAWSVFEGQVYNEQFF. The CDR3 DNA is TGTGCCTGGAGTGTATTTGAGGGGCAGGTCTACAATGAGCAGTTCTTC.

This clone has only a few counts. This chain uses TRBV14 with TRBJ1-2; 10 bases agree with TRBD1. Germline lookup yields CDR1 SGHDN and CDR2 FVKESK. Germline trimming cut 3 bases from V and 14 bases from J; bases unmatched to any gene: 12. The CDR3 extends over 14 amino acids. As DNA, the CDR3 is TGTGCCAGCAGCCATTCTTCCCGGGGGACAGGGGAGACCTTC. This codes for CASSHSSRGTGETF. Combining the CDR3 with reference TRBV14 and TRBJ1-2 gives the whole variable domain EAGVTQFPSHSVIEKGQTVTLRCDPISGHDNLYWYRRVMGKEIKFLLHFVKESKQDESGMPNNRFLAERTGGTYSTLKVQPAELEDSGVYFCASSHSSRGTGETFGSGTRLTVV.